This TCR beta chain was identified in a study of neurological immune-mediated disorders. In TCRdb, the 5' RACE reads were re-called with MiXCR into one record per CDR3 protein. In the table there are approximately 70,000 distinct CDR3 sequences, about 4.2% of which are singletons. The germline CDR1 and CDR2 sequences are MNHNS and SASEGT. Trimming cost V 6 bases and J 1 base; bases outside gene matches: 3. The CDR3 runs to 15 residues. This clonotype was counted many times. The source is a man aged 25 to 40 with multiple sclerosis. The sequenced material came from PBMCs. The chain combines TRBV6-1 with TRBJ2-3; 11 bases align to TRBD2. Here the CDR3 reads CASSLLAGGTDTQYF. In DNA form, the CDR3 reads TGTGCCAGCAGCCTACTAGCGGGGGGCACAGATACGCAGTATTTT.